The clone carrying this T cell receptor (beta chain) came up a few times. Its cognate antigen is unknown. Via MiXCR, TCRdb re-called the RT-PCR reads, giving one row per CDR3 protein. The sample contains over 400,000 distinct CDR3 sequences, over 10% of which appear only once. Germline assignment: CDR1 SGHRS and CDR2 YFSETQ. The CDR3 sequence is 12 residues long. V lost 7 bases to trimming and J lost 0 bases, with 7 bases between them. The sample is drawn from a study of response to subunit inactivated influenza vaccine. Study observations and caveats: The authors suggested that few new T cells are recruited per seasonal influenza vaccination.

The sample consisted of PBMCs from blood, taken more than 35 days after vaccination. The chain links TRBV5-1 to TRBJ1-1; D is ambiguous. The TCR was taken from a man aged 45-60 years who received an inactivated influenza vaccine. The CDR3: CASGYMNTEAFF. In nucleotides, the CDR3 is TGCGCCAGCGGTTACATGAACACTGAAGCTTTCTTT.